The clone carrying this T cell receptor beta chain was observed many times. This CDR3 comprises 16 residues. Germline V lookup: CDR1 MNHEY, CDR2 SMNVEV (reference sequence). With 3 bases removed from V and 8 bases from J, the gap between germline ends came to 20 bases. The data belong to a study of blood T cells in healthy people across ages. Using a J-beta primer mix together with a sample-barcoded 5' primer, a second PCR was run for about 7 to 12 cycles. TCRdb called the 5' RACE reads again in MiXCR, with one record for every CDR3 protein. The sample shows about 800,000 distinct CDR3 sequences, roughly 25% of them seen only once. The data were also submitted as part of a second study, on T cells of mothers and their children.

The receptor was isolated from a boy younger than 18 in good health. Sequenced input: blood. The chain carries TRBV27 and TRBJ2-1; weak D call: TRBD2 (5 bases). The CDR3 sequence is CASSFSIRRVGDEQFF. CDR3 nucleotide sequence: TGTGCCAGCAGTTTCTCCATTAGGCGGGTGGGCGATGAGCAGTTCTTC.